The source of this T cell receptor (beta chain) is a study of shared T cell receptors in the human thymus. TCRdb keeps only in-frame clones here, not all; method: immunoSEQ multiplex PCR. The table lists 600,000 or so clones, about 87% of them singletons. Germline V lookup: CDR1 LGHNT, CDR2 FRNRAP. The CDR3 is 15 residues long. Germline trimming cut 5 bases from V and 7 bases from J; bases unmatched to any gene: 11. This clone was observed a handful of times. The same data also went into a second study, on human thymus T cells. That source notes: Corrective surgery for congenital heart defects was being performed on the healthy Finnish infants who were the donors. Thymus specimens were resections from corrective heart surgery. Thymic and blood repertoires appeared to carry a bias in their V and J gene usage. Related research described strongly overlapping thymic repertoires in unrelated people.

The source material was thymocytes. This TCR was sampled from a boy younger than two with a congenital heart defect. The chain uses TRBV12-5 and TRBJ2-7, with 10 bases fitting TRBD2. CDR3: CASGTLAGEIEEQYF. For the CDR3, the DNA is TGTGCTAGTGGTACTCTAGCGGGAGAGATCGAGGAGCAGTACTTC.